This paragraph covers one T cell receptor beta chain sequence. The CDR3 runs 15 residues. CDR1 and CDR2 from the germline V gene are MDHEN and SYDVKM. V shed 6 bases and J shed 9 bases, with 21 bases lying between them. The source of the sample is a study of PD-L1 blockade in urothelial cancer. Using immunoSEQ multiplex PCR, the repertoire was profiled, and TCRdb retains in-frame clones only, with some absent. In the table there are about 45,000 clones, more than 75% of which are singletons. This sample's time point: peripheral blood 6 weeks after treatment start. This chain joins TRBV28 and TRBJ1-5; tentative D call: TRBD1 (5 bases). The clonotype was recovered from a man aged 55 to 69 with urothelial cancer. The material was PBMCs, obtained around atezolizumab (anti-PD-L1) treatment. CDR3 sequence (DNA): TGTGCCAGCAGATACAGAAGGGGCGGCCTGGGGCCCCAGCATTTT. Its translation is CASRYRRGGLGPQHF.